This entry lists 2 T cell receptor beta chains sequenced from one sample in a study of graft-versus-host responses after intestinal transplantation. The antigens of these receptors remain unknown. Profiled with immunoSEQ multiplex PCR; TCRdb holds only in-frame clones, not every one. The data hold roughly 130,000 clones, with around nine tenths observed a single time. This specimen was unstimulated CD4+ T cells sorted from spleen or lymph node cells, taken before intestinal transplant. The receptors originated from a human donor who received an intestinal transplant.

Only one count was recorded for this clone. The chain combines TRBV6-1 with TRBJ1-3, with D perhaps matching TRBD1 (5 bases). The CDR3 is 13 residues long. Looked up from germline, CDR1 is MNHNS and CDR2 is SASEGT. Deletions cut 10 bases from V and 0 bases from J, with 10 bases between. This CDR3 reads CATRDYSGNTIYF. Here the CDR3 DNA reads TGTGCCACCCGGGACTACTCTGGAAACACCATATATTTT.

The rearrangement uses TRBV4-1 and TRBJ2-7; 9 bases match TRBD2. The CDR3 covers 16 residues. The trim removed 0 bases at V and 1 base at J, leaving 4 bases unmatched. Germline CDR1 is MGHRA and CDR2 is YSYEKL. The chain's CDR3 is CASSQDPGLASYEQYF. Written as DNA, the CDR3 is TGCGCCAGCAGCCAAGACCCGGGACTAGCTTCCTACGAGCAGTACTTC.